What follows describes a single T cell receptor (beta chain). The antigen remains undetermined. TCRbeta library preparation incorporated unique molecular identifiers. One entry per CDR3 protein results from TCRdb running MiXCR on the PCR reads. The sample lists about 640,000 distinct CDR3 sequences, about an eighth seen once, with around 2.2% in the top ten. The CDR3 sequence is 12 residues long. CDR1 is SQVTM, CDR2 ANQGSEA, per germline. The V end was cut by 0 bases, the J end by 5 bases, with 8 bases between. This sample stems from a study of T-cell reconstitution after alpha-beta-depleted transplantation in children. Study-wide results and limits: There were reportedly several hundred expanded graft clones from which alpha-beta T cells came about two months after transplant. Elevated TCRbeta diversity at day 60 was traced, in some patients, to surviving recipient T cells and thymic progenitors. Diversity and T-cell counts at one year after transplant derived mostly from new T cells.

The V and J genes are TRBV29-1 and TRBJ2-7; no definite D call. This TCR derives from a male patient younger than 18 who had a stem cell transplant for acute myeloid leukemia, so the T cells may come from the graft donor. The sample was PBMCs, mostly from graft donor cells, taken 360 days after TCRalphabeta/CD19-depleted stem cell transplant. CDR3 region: CSVEEQFNEQYF. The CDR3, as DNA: TGCAGCGTTGAAGAACAGTTCAACGAGCAGTACTTC.